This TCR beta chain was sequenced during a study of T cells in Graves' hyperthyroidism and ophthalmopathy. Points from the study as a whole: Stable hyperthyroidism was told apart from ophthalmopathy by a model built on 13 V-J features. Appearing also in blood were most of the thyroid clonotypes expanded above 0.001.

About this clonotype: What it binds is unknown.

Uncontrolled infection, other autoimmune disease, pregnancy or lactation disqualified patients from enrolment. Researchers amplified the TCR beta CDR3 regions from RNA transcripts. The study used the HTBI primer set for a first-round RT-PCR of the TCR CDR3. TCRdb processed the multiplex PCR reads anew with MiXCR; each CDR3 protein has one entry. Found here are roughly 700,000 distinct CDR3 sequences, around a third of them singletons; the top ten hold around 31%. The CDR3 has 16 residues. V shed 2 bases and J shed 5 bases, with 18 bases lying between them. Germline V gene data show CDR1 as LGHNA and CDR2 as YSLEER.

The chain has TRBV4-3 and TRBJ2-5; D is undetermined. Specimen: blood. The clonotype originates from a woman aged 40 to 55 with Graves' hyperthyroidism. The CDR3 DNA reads TGCGCCAGCAGCCAAAACGGGCCGTCTGTGGGTGAGACCCAGTACTTC. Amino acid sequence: CASSQNGPSVGETQYF.